This T cell receptor (beta chain) originates from a study of post-analysis software for immune sequencing data. Of note for this clonotype: Its specificity is unknown.

TCR beta libraries were prepared from cDNA with unique molecular identifiers. One entry per CDR3 protein, called by TCRdb with MiXCR from the PCR reads. The sample holds fewer than 850,000 distinct CDR3 sequences, approximately 44% seen once. General observations from the study: Normalized Chao1 diversity was significantly reduced in patients versus controls. Compared with controls, patients had more of about 5 TRBV segments, including TRBV5-6, TRBV5-1 and TRBV20-1. Batch-mates among the samples co-clustered strongly by F measure.

This CDR3 has 15 amino acids. With V trimmed by 5 bases and J by 6 bases, 6 bases remained unmatched. Germline CDR1 SEHNR, CDR2 FQNEAQ (reference sequence). Sequencing was performed on blood. This TCR came from a girl aged 5 to 17 with multiple sclerosis. The V and J genes are TRBV7-9 and TRBJ2-1, with TRBD2 matching 11 bases. The CDR3 protein is CASSLSGRVVNEQFF. The CDR3 region has the DNA TGTGCCAGCAGCCTTAGCGGGAGGGTGGTCAATGAGCAGTTCTTC.